This is a list of T cell receptor beta chains from one sample in a study of cytomegalovirus exposure and HLA in healthy donors. The method was immunoSEQ multiplex PCR; TCRdb's version includes in-frame clones alone and lacks a portion of them. The sample lists tens of thousands of clones; roughly four fifths were seen once. The sequenced sample was PBMCs. The receptors here all came from a man in his late teens or twenties in good health and CMV-seronegative. The CDR3 runs from the conserved cysteine through the conserved F or W. A D gene is named only where the DNA matches it firmly. Clone size is not always given. Where it is, it says once, few, many or a class for expanded clones.

clone size: once; D gene: .; V gene: TRBV7-9; J gene: TRBJ1-6; CDR3 DNA: TGTGCCAGCAGCTCGCGCCTGGATTCACCCCTCCACTTT; CDR3 protein: CASSSRLDSPLHF
clone size: .; D gene: TRBD1; V gene: TRBV5-6; J gene: TRBJ1-5; CDR3 DNA: TGTGCCAGCAGCCTGGGACAGATTAATCAGCCCCAGCATTTT; CDR3 protein: CASSLGQINQPQHF
clone size: .; D gene: .; V gene: TRBV4-3; J gene: TRBJ1-2; CDR3 DNA: TGCGCCAGCAGCCAAGATGTGGCAGGGGTTGGCTACACCTTC; CDR3 protein: CASSQDVAGVGYTF
clone size: .; D gene: .; V gene: TRBV29-1; J gene: TRBJ1-5; CDR3 DNA: TGCAGTACAGGGCATGGCAATCAGCCCCAGCATTTT; CDR3 protein: CSTGHGNQPQHF
clone size: once; D gene: .; V gene: TRBV27; J gene: TRBJ2-7; CDR3 DNA: TGTGCCAGCAGTTTCAACGGACAGAACTACGAGCAGTACTTC; CDR3 protein: CASSFNGQNYEQYF
clone size: .; D gene: TRBD1; V gene: TRBV18; J gene: TRBJ2-7; CDR3 DNA: TGTGCCAGCTCACGGGACAGGGGAGTCTACGAGCAGTACTTC; CDR3 protein: CASSRDRGVYEQYF
clone size: .; D gene: .; V gene: TRBV19; J gene: TRBJ1-2; CDR3 DNA: TGTGCCAGTAAAAGACAAGCTACCGATAACTATGGCTACACCTTC; CDR3 protein: CASKRQATDNYGYTF
clone size: .; D gene: TRBD1; V gene: TRBV19; J gene: TRBJ1-2; CDR3 DNA: TGTGCCAGTAGGGGACAGGCCTATGGCTACACCTTC; CDR3 protein: CASRGQAYGYTF
clone size: .; D gene: .; V gene: TRBV5-6; J gene: TRBJ1-5; CDR3 DNA: TGTGCCAGCAGCTCCACCCAGGGGTTGTTTCATCAGCCCCAGCATTTT; CDR3 protein: CASSSTQGLFHQPQHF
clone size: .; D gene: .; V gene: TRBV7-3; J gene: TRBJ1-1; CDR3 DNA: TGTGCCAGCAGTGCTAGCCCGGGACATAGCACTGAAGCTTTCTTT; CDR3 protein: CASSASPGHSTEAFF
clone size: .; D gene: .; V gene: TRBV9; J gene: TRBJ1-6; CDR3 DNA: TGTGCCAGCAGCGTAGGGGAGGGAGTGAGGAATTCACCCCTCCACTTT; CDR3 protein: CASSVGEGVRNSPLHF
clone size: .; D gene: TRBD1; V gene: TRBV28; J gene: TRBJ2-5; CDR3 DNA: TGTGCCAGCAGTGTAGGGGGCGCGGAGACCCAGTACTTC; CDR3 protein: CASSVGGAETQYF
clone size: .; D gene: .; V gene: TRBV9; J gene: TRBJ2-4; CDR3 DNA: TGTGCCAGCAGCGTAGGGGGGACTGGGGGAAACATTCAGTACTTC; CDR3 protein: CASSVGGTGGNIQYF
clone size: few; D gene: .; V gene: TRBV28; J gene: TRBJ1-5; CDR3 DNA: TGTGCCAGCAGAAACCAGGATCTCGGCAATCAGCCCCAGCATTTT; CDR3 protein: CASRNQDLGNQPQHF
clone size: few; D gene: TRBD1; V gene: TRBV6-6; J gene: TRBJ1-5; CDR3 DNA: TGTGCCAGCAGGACAGGGGATCAGCCCCAGCATTTT; CDR3 protein: CASRTGDQPQHF
clone size: .; D gene: TRBD1; V gene: TRBV29-1; J gene: TRBJ2-3; CDR3 DNA: TGCAGCGGTGACAGGGCTGAAACAGATACGCAGTATTTT; CDR3 protein: CSGDRAETDTQYF
clone size: .; D gene: TRBD1; V gene: TRBV27; J gene: TRBJ2-7; CDR3 DNA: TGTGCCAGCAGGTCCCAGGGGGTGTCCGAGCAGTACTTC; CDR3 protein: CASRSQGVSEQYF
clone size: .; D gene: TRBD1; V gene: TRBV7-6; J gene: TRBJ1-5; CDR3 DNA: TGTGCCAGCAGCGCGACAGGGCTTCAGCCCCAGCATTTT; CDR3 protein: CASSATGLQPQHF
clone size: .; D gene: .; V gene: TRBV6-1; J gene: TRBJ1-2; CDR3 DNA: TGTGCCAGCAGTGAAGGATTGTCGGCGGCTAACTATGGCTACACCTTC; CDR3 protein: CASSEGLSAANYGYTF
clone size: few; D gene: TRBD1; V gene: TRBV29-1; J gene: TRBJ1-4; CDR3 DNA: TGCAGCGTTGGGGGACAGGGTAGAGAAAAACTGTTTTTT; CDR3 protein: CSVGGQGREKLFF
clone size: .; D gene: .; V gene: TRBV18; J gene: TRBJ1-1; CDR3 DNA: TGTGCCAGCTCACCACCTGGAAGGGGGAACACTGAAGCTTTCTTT; CDR3 protein: CASSPPGRGNTEAFF
clone size: .; D gene: TRBD1; V gene: TRBV4-1; J gene: TRBJ2-4; CDR3 DNA: TGCGCCAGCAGCTCGACCGGACAGGGGGGAGCCAAAAACATTCAGTACTTC; CDR3 protein: CASSSTGQGGAKNIQYF
clone size: .; D gene: TRBD1; V gene: TRBV16; J gene: TRBJ2-1; CDR3 DNA: TGTGCCAGCAGCCGATTACAGGGGGAACAGCAGTTCTTC; CDR3 protein: CASSRLQGEQQFF
clone size: few; D gene: TRBD1; V gene: TRBV29-1; J gene: TRBJ2-7; CDR3 DNA: TGCAGCGTAGCGACAGGGAAAGAGTACGAGCAGTACTTC; CDR3 protein: CSVATGKEYEQYF
clone size: once; D gene: .; V gene: TRBV4-3; J gene: TRBJ1-6; CDR3 DNA: TGCGCCAGCAGCCAAGATTTCGAGAGGGTCAATTCACCCCTCCACTTT; CDR3 protein: CASSQDFERVNSPLHF
clone size: medium-sized; D gene: TRBD1; V gene: TRBV19; J gene: TRBJ1-5; CDR3 DNA: TGTGCCAGTAGTACAGACAGGGCTTCACATCAGCCCCAGCATTTT; CDR3 protein: CASSTDRASHQPQHF
clone size: .; D gene: .; V gene: TRBV19; J gene: TRBJ1-5; CDR3 DNA: TGTGCCAGTACTTGGGGCCCGTTCCTTAATCAGCCCCAGCATTTT; CDR3 protein: CASTWGPFLNQPQHF
clone size: .; D gene: TRBD1; V gene: TRBV7-2; J gene: TRBJ1-3; CDR3 DNA: TGTGCCAGCAGCGTCCTGACAGGGACTGGAAACACCATATATTTT; CDR3 protein: CASSVLTGTGNTIYF
clone size: .; D gene: .; V gene: TRBV5-6; J gene: TRBJ1-1; CDR3 DNA: TGTGCCAGCAGCTTGGGGGGGGATTTTGACACTGAAGCTTTCTTT; CDR3 protein: CASSLGGDFDTEAFF
clone size: .; D gene: .; V gene: TRBV6-1; J gene: TRBJ1-4; CDR3 DNA: TGTGCCAGCAGTGAGGCAGGGATAGGTGAAAAACTGTTTTTT; CDR3 protein: CASSEAGIGEKLFF
clone size: few; D gene: TRBD1; V gene: TRBV2; J gene: TRBJ1-5; CDR3 DNA: TGTGCCAGCAGTGAGGGGACAGGGGGAAATCAGCCCCAGCATTTT; CDR3 protein: CASSEGTGGNQPQHF
clone size: .; D gene: .; V gene: TRBV7-3; J gene: TRBJ2-3; CDR3 DNA: TGTGCCAGCAAAGCCCGTCCGGAGGGTGCGGCAGATACGCAGTATTTT; CDR3 protein: CASKARPEGAADTQYF
clone size: .; D gene: .; V gene: TRBV5-1; J gene: TRBJ2-3; CDR3 DNA: TGCGCCAGCAGCTTGGCAGGGCAGGGCACAGATACGCAGTATTTT; CDR3 protein: CASSLAGQGTDTQYF
clone size: .; D gene: .; V gene: TRBV7-6; J gene: TRBJ2-2; CDR3 DNA: TGTGCCAGCAGCTTCTTCGGACGGGAGAACACCGGGGAGCTGTTTTTT; CDR3 protein: CASSFFGRENTGELFF
clone size: .; D gene: TRBD2; V gene: TRBV7-9; J gene: TRBJ2-1; CDR3 DNA: TGTGCCAGCAGCCCCCAGAGTCGAGCGGGACCCTACAATGAGCAGTTCTTC; CDR3 protein: CASSPQSRAGPYNEQFF
clone size: .; D gene: .; V gene: TRBV27; J gene: TRBJ1-1; CDR3 DNA: TGTGCCAGCAGTTACTCCTCAAGCACTGAAGCTTTCTTT; CDR3 protein: CASSYSSSTEAFF
clone size: .; D gene: TRBD1; V gene: TRBV7-2; J gene: TRBJ2-7; CDR3 DNA: TGTGCCAGCAGCAGCGACAGGGGTATGTACGAGCAGTACTTC; CDR3 protein: CASSSDRGMYEQYF
clone size: .; D gene: .; V gene: TRBV6-5; J gene: TRBJ2-3; CDR3 DNA: TGTGCCAGCAGTTCCCTAGGGGCGGTTACAGATACGCAGTATTTT; CDR3 protein: CASSSLGAVTDTQYF
clone size: .; D gene: TRBD1; V gene: TRBV13; J gene: TRBJ1-1; CDR3 DNA: TGTGCCAGCAGCCGCCCGACAGGGGGGAACACTGAAGCTTTCTTT; CDR3 protein: CASSRPTGGNTEAFF
clone size: .; D gene: .; V gene: TRBV30; J gene: TRBJ2-7; CDR3 DNA: TGTGCCTGGGACTCGGGATTCTACGAGCAGTACTTC; CDR3 protein: CAWDSGFYEQYF
clone size: .; D gene: TRBD1; V gene: TRBV29-1; J gene: TRBJ2-1; CDR3 DNA: TGCAGCGTTAACCGGAGGACAGGGTACAATGAGCAGTTCTTC; CDR3 protein: CSVNRRTGYNEQFF